Listed here is a single TCR beta chain. Its antigen remains undetermined. No clone much larger than this one lies a single base away; base qualities are absent. The data were taken from a study of cytomegalovirus exposure and HLA in healthy donors (dated by TCRdb to 2016 to 2017). Regarding the research as a whole: An earlier analysis of some 600 of the donors reported 250 to 350 Gb of sequence data and some 110 million unique TCR beta sequences obtained from about 179 million T cells. To decide whether each TCR beta V gene segment behaved as functional or pseudogenic, an earlier analysis of 587 of the donors relied on high-throughput TCR beta sequencing. Of the 300 to 500 genotyped donors, 65% to 90% were placed in the genetic ancestry cluster associated with self-reported Caucasian donors. Class I and class II HLA loci were covered by the typing at four-digit resolution. Using immunosequencing, the study profiled T cell repertoires from fewer than 850 subjects and related those repertoires to cytomegalovirus serostatus. The later analysis used no new phenotypic data to find candidate immune exposures, relying instead on TCR beta sequences and their occurrence across donors. The number of donors typed differed by locus, with 629-630 for A, B, C, DRB1 and DQB1, more than 500 for DQA1, about 610 for DPA1, and some 450 for DPB1. A separate validation cohort of about 110 different subjects was used in addition to the roughly 700-subject first cohort. Across some 400 genotyped donors of the cohort, an average of about 240,000 unique TCR beta nucleotide sequences per donor were sequenced, and 15% to 20% of those sequences were non-productive. Approximately 310 gigabases of sequencing data and approximately 85 million unique TCR sequences were included in an early release covering roughly 600 HLA-typed donors. Several DR-DQ haplotypes were handled as single units for association and clustering, since linkage in the cohort was strong. Alongside the repertoire data, information on donor age, sex, ethnicity and CMV serostatus was compiled. Every repertoire in the discovery cohort had been generated on one and the same sequencing platform. A later analysis re-examined previously published TCR beta repertoires from about 700 donors and added high-resolution HLA genotyping to investigate patterns of TCR occurrence. The study aimed to test whether cataloging public T cell receptors could reveal signatures of past pathogen exposure. To predict cytomegalovirus infection status, the study brought together high-throughput TCR immunosequencing, statistical association of individual TCRs with disease status, and machine learning. A later genetic analysis took genome-wide SNP genotypes for about 55% of the 666 donors and used that subset as a discovery cohort. Results and caveats for the whole study, not just this receptor: Compared with equally common non-associated chains, HLA-associated TCR beta chains in a later analysis were more clonally expanded and had lower generation probabilities. Correlated functional status among segregating V segments might reflect linkage disequilibrium, but an unknown experimental factor could not be ruled out. A later genetic analysis associated a missense DCLRE1C variant with V-gene and J-gene trimming of TCR beta chains, and an independent cohort replicated the association. Cytomegalovirus status was reported to be diagnosed by the classifier with high specificity and sensitivity in both the original and validation cohorts. Roughly uniform sequencing depth across donors was assumed in presence/absence analyses, although this assumption may not hold. According to a later analysis, parvovirus B19, influenza, CMV and Epstein-Barr virus appeared linked to several top co-occurrence clusters. The cohort was sequenced for TCR beta chains only, and without alpha or paired-chain data the features that could be detected were limited. The only immune exposure information available for the cohort was CMV serostatus. Most TCR sequences were seen in very few donors, while some public TCRs were found in many individuals. Some IMGT-functional V segments, including TRBV6-2 and TRBV6-3, could not be distinguished by the 87-base-pair reads and were therefore excluded. According to the authors, the approach could potentially be generalized to other disease states and immunological phenotypes. In a later analysis, around 17,000 TCR beta sequences were associated with specific HLA alleles at a false discovery rate of 0.05. A cluster of highly shared sequence variants was judged likely to be a technical artifact of the sequencing pipeline. In a later analysis, most CMV-associated TCR beta chains were found to appear HLA-restricted, with HLA associations seemingly driven largely by CMV exposure. About 17 rarely observed V segments, including chromosome 9 orphons, were excluded from the earlier analysis of 550 to 700 of the donors because counts were too low. When HLA alleles, especially DR and DQ, strongly co-occurred, attributing TCR associations to individual alleles was difficult. Because HLA typing was unavailable for some donors at each locus, only the typed subset was used in association tests. Three of the identified cytomegalovirus-associated TCR beta chains were confirmed in vitro to be specific for cytomegalovirus antigens. A further reported finding was that TCR beta sequences accurately predicted the HLA-A and HLA-B alleles for most subjects in the first cohort. According to a later analysis, TCR association rates differed among HLA loci, with DRB1 alleles showing the most associated TCRs and HLA-C alleles showing the fewest. In a later genetic analysis, fewer N-insertions in productive TCRs were reported among donors in an Asian-associated ancestry cluster than the roughly 700-donor mean. The study listed 164 TCR beta chains as associated with cytomegalovirus. An earlier analysis of some 590 of the donors showed that most TCR beta V segments appeared in productive rearrangements either about 90% or about 30% of the time, which broadly matched IMGT annotations.

The germline V gene supplies CDR1 MNHNS and CDR2 SASEGT. V loses 1 base, J loses 5 bases, and the germline ends lie 17 bases apart. The CDR3 numbers 16 residues from cysteine through phenylalanine. Only the CDR3 portion is preserved as DNA: 48 bases, with reading frame beginning at the first base. In total, around 600 healthy bone marrow donors made up the cohort. Cohort members were all nominally healthy when sampled, although unrecorded immune exposures were likely present. The donor was CMV seropositive and belonged to the group of about 290 seropositive cohort members. Every donor gave a peripheral blood sample, and the peripheral blood mononuclear cells from that sample were used for TCR beta sequencing. The Qiagen DNeasy Blood Extraction Kit was used to extract genomic DNA from the blood cell samples. The method was the immunoSEQ multiplex PCR assay. The multiplex PCR relied on a mix of 60 forward primers for TCR Vbeta segments and 13 reverse primers for TCR Jbeta segments. Amplification of the CDR3 region of rearranged TCR beta genes was performed with a multiplex PCR assay on genomic DNA. The Illumina HiSeq System was used to sequence the amplified TCR beta libraries as 87-base-pair reads. As for the original processing: In a later analysis, around 80 million unique TCR beta chains were counted across the roughly 700 repertoires, and roughly 9.9 million of these chains were shared by at least two donors. A nearest-neighbor algorithm error-corrected the raw reads and collapsed the reads into unique sequences, merging closely related sequences to remove PCR and sequencing errors. V, D and J gene segments were assigned by aligning CDR3 sequences to IMGT reference sequences. For a sequence to be retained, a match of at least six nucleotides to both a V gene segment and a J gene segment was required. Rearrangements were classified as productive when the CDR3 lacked stop codons and remained in frame with V and J, and all other rearrangements were classified as non-productive. Following IMGT convention, CDR3 was defined as the stretch from the second conserved V-encoded cysteine up to the conserved J-encoded phenylalanine. The earlier analysis of a few hundred of the donors excluded any sequence lacking an unambiguous match to a single V gene segment. In an earlier analysis of roughly 500 of the donors, V segments were called functional above 56.7% productive rearrangements and were called segregating when the between-donor standard deviation exceeded 5%. A statistical classification framework was built to diagnose cytomegalovirus status from the catalog of TCR beta chain sequences. In a later analysis, TCR nucleotide sequences were compared against IMGT/GENE-DB human TR gene sequences so that V and J genes could be assigned. Using the TCRdist pipeline, a later analysis assigned CDR3 sequences along with most-parsimonious VDJ recombination scenarios. In a later analysis, each TCR beta chain was defined by its CDR3 amino acid sequence together with its V-gene family, and reads lacking a unique V-gene family were excluded. In a later analysis, approximately 640 highly shared, low-generation-probability nucleotide sequences were removed to address suspected cross-contamination and a sequencing artifact. In a later analysis, a clonal expansion index for each public chain was calculated from normalized within-repertoire ranks of inferred template counts. A later analysis computed generation probabilities with a VDJ recombination model fitted to out-of-frame rearrangements, and checked the results against IGoR. In a later analysis, hypergeometric tests were used to score TCR-TCR, TCR-HLA and TCR-CMV co-occurrence, with a repertoire-size bias correction applied to TCR pairs. To estimate false discovery rates, a later analysis permuted the HLA or CMV assignments 20 times. In a later analysis, co-occurring TCRs were grouped with DBSCAN, and TCRdist sequence similarity was added when clustering was performed within HLA-allele-positive subsets. Repertoires with fewer than 30,000 or more than 120,000 public chains, plus five repertoires with anomalous nucleotide sharing, were excluded from co-occurrence clustering. The clones in this table, taken by TCRdb from immuneACCESS, are in-frame only. Not every clone is retained; where verified, under half of the shortfall comes from an unresolved V gene, and the cause of the rest is unknown. V and J calls and clone size are copied from that table; D and trimming were computed from the DNA. This sample comprises tens of thousands of clones, roughly 80% of them detected only once. The ten most abundant clones make up about 14% of the sample.

The chain was built from TRBV6-1 and TRBJ1-2; the D gene is unclear. Sample: PBMCs. The receptor's source is a woman aged 40-49 years in good health and CMV-seropositive. The DNA sequence follows: TGTGCCAGCAGTGAAGTGGCAGGCCCCAACCCTTATGGCTACACCTTC. It translates as CASSEVAGPNPYGYTF.